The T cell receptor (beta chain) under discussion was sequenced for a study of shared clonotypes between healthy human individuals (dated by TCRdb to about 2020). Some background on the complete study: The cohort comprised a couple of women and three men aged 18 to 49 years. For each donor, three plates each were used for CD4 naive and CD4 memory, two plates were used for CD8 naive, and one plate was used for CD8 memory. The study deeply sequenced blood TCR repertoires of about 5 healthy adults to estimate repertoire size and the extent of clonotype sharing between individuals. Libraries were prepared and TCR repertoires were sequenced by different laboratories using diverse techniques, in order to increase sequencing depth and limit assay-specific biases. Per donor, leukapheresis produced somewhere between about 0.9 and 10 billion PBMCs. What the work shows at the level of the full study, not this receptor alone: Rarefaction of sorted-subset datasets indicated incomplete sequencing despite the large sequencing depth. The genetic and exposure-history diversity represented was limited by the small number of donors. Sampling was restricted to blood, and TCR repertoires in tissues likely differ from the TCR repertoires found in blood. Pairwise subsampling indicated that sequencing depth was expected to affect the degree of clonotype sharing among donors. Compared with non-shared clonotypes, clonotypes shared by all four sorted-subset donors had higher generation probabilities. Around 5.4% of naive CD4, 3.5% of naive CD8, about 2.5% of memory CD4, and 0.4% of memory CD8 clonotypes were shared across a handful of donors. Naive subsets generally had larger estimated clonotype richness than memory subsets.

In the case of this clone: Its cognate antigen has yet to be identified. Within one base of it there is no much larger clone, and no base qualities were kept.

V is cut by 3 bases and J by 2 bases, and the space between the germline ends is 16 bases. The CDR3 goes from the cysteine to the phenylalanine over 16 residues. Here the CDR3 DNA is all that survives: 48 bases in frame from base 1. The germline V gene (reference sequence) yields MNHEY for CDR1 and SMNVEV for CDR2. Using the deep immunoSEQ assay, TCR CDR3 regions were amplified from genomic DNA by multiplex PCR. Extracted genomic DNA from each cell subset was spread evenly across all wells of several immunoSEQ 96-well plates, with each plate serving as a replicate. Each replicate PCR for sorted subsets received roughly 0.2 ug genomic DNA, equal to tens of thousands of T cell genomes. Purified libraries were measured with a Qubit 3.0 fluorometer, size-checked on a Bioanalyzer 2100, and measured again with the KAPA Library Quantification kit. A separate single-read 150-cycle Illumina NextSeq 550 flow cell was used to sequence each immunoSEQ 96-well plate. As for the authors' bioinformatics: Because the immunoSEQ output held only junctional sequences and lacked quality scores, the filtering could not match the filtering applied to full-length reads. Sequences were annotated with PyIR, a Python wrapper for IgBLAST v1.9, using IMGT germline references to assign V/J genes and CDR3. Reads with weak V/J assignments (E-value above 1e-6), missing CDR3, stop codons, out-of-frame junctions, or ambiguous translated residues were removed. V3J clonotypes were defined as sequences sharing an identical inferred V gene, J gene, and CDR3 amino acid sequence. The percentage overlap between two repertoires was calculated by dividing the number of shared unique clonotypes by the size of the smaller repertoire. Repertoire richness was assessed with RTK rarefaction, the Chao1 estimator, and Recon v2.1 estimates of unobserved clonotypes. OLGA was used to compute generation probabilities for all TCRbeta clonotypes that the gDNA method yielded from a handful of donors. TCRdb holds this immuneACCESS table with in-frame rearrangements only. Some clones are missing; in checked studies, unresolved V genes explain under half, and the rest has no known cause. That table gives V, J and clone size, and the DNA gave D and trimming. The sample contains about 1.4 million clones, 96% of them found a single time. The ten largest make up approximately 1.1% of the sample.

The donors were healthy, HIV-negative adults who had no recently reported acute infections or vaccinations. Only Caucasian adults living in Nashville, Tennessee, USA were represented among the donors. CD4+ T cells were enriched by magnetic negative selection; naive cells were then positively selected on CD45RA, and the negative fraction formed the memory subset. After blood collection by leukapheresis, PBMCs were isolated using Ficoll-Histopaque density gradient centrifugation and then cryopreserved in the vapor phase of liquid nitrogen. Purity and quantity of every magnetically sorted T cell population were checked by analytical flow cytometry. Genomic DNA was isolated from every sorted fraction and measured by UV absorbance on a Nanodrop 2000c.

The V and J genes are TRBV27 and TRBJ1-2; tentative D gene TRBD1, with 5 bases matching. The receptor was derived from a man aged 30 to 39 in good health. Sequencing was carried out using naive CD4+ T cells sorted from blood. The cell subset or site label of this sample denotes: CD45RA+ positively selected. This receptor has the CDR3 CASSFGQQGGNYGYTF. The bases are TGTGCCAGCAGTTTCGGGCAGCAGGGAGGCAACTATGGCTACACCTTC.